These T cell receptor beta chains were read from a single sample in a study of blood T cell repertoires in COVID-19. TCRdb keeps only in-frame clones here, not all; method: immunoSEQ multiplex PCR. This table holds some 16,000 clones, about 90% found once. The specimen sequenced was peripheral blood. These receptor sequences come from a human donor in a cohort sampled during active COVID-19. Both conserved end residues are part of each CDR3. A D gene is named only where the DNA matches it firmly. Expanded clones are given a class, and other clones once, few, many or no size at all.

v_gene	j_gene	abundance	d_gene	CDR3nt	CDR3aa
TRBV18	TRBJ2-1	-	-	TGTGCCAGCTCACCACCGAGGCAGGGTGGGCTCACTCATGGCAATGAGCAGTTCTTC	CASSPPRQGGLTHGNEQFF
TRBV9	TRBJ2-3	-	TRBD2	TGTGCCAGCAGCGTAGGGTGGCTAGCGGGAGCAGATACGCAGTATTTT	CASSVGWLAGADTQYF
TRBV3-1/TRBV3-2	TRBJ1-2	-	TRBD1	TGTGCCAGCAGCCGGACTAACAGGGGGATCTATGGCTACACCTTC	CASSRTNRGIYGYTF
TRBV28	TRBJ2-7	-	-	TGTGCCAGCAGCCAGACAGCGAATCTCTACGAGCAGTACTTC	CASSQTANLYEQYF
TRBV24-1	TRBJ2-3	-	TRBD2	TGTGCCACCAGTGGCAAGCGGGGGAGCACAGATACGCAGTATTTT	CATSGKRGSTDTQYF
TRBV5-1	TRBJ2-3	-	-	TGCGCCAGCAGCTTGGCCTCTCGGTCCACAGATACGCAGTATTTT	CASSLASRSTDTQYF
TRBV15	TRBJ2-5	-	-	TGTGCCACCGCCTCCGGGTCCTCAACCCAGTACTTC	CATASGSSTQYF
TRBV19	TRBJ2-5	-	-	TGTGCCAGTAGTATAGGAGCAGGTCAAGAGACCCAGTACTTC	CASSIGAGQETQYF
TRBV5-4	TRBJ2-1	-	-	TGTGCCAGCAGCTTGGCAGGTCCCAGCTCCTACAATGAGCAGTTCTTC	CASSLAGPSSYNEQFF
TRBV10-3	TRBJ1-6	-	-	TGTGCCATCAGTGCCGCCTCTCGACAGGCGAGCTCCTATAATTCACCCCTCCACTTT	CAISAASRQASSYNSPLHF
TRBV5-1	TRBJ1-2	-	TRBD1	TGCGCCAGCAGCGTCGGACAGGGGGCAGGAGGCTACACCTTC	CASSVGQGAGGYTF
TRBV24-1	TRBJ2-3	-	-	TGTGCCACCAGTGACAGGGTCGGGACAGATACGCAGTATTTT	CATSDRVGTDTQYF
TRBV5-1	TRBJ2-5	-	-	TGCGCCAGCAGCGCCTTAGAGGAGACCCAGTACTTC	CASSALEETQYF
TRBV11-2	TRBJ1-5	few	-	TGTGCCAGCAGCTTAGGTGCGGGATCGGGCAATCAGCCCCAGCATTTT	CASSLGAGSGNQPQHF
TRBV5-1	TRBJ1-1	once	-	TGCGCCAGCAGCTCCCATTCGGGGAACACTGAAGCTTTCTTT	CASSSHSGNTEAFF
TRBV27	TRBJ1-1	-	-	TGTGCCAGCAGTTTATCGCGCGGGACTGAAGCTTTCTTT	CASSLSRGTEAFF
TRBV3-1/TRBV3-2	TRBJ2-1	-	-	TGTGCCAGCAGCCAAGTGGACTTAGAGCAGTTCTTC	CASSQVDLEQFF
TRBV19	TRBJ1-2	-	TRBD1	TGTGCCAGTAGCAGGGACAGGGGTACCACTAACTATGGCTACACCTTC	CASSRDRGTTNYGYTF
TRBV10-3	TRBJ2-3	-	-	TGTGCCATCAGTGACTATGACTACACAGATACGCAGTATTTT	CAISDYDYTDTQYF
TRBV9	TRBJ2-2	once	-	TGTGCCAGCAGCGATACGAACACCGGGGAGCTGTTTTTT	CASSDTNTGELFF
TRBV5-4	TRBJ2-2	-	TRBD2	TGTGCCAGCAGCTCACCGGGACTAGCGCTTAACACCGGGGAGCTGTTTTTT	CASSSPGLALNTGELFF
TRBV21-1	TRBJ2-1	-	-	TGTGCCAGCAGCAAAGGCGGACAAGTGCCCTACAATGAGCAGTTCTTC	CASSKGGQVPYNEQFF
TRBV28	TRBJ2-3	-	TRBD2	TGTGCCAGCTCCCAAGCGGGATCGACCACAGATACGCAGTATTTT	CASSQAGSTTDTQYF
TRBV15	TRBJ1-4	few	-	TGTGCCACCAGCAGAGGAGCGTTGTCGGCAACTAATGAAAAACTGTTTTTT	CATSRGALSATNEKLFF
TRBV6-6	TRBJ1-5	-	TRBD1	TGTGCCAGCAGCTACGGGACAGACGATCAGCCCCAGCATTTT	CASSYGTDDQPQHF
TRBV7-9	TRBJ2-1	few	TRBD2	TGTGCCAGCAGCTTAAGCCTAGCGGGATCCCACAATGAGCAGTTCTTC	CASSLSLAGSHNEQFF
TRBV9	TRBJ2-2	once	-	TGTGCCAGCAGCGCACGGGGACAGAACACCGGGGAGCTGTTTTTT	CASSARGQNTGELFF
TRBV11-2	TRBJ2-3	-	TRBD2	TGTGCCAGCAGCTACGGGACTAGCGGGAGAGAAGCAGATACGCAGTATTTT	CASSYGTSGREADTQYF
TRBV28	TRBJ1-6	-	-	TGTGCCAGCAGTCCACCGGATTCACCCCTCCACTTT	CASSPPDSPLHF
TRBV9	TRBJ1-6	once	-	TGTGCCAGCAGCCCGAATTCACCCCTCCACTTT	CASSPNSPLHF
TRBV6-6	TRBJ2-2	-	-	TGTGCCAGCAGTTCAAACACCGGGGAGCTGTTTTTT	CASSSNTGELFF
TRBV28	TRBJ2-7	once	TRBD1	TGTGCCAGCAGTTCAGCACAGGGGGTCTACGAGCAGTACTTC	CASSSAQGVYEQYF
TRBV9	TRBJ1-1	-	TRBD1	TGTGCCAGCAGCGGGAACAGGGGAGGGAACACTGAAGCTTTCTTT	CASSGNRGGNTEAFF
TRBV19	TRBJ1-5	-	TRBD1	TGTGCCTCGGGTGCCGGGACAGGACTTTATAGCAATCAGCCCCAGCATTTT	CASGAGTGLYSNQPQHF
TRBV18	TRBJ2-1	few	-	TGTGCCAGCTCACCAGTGGGGGCATCCTACAATGAGCAGTTCTTC	CASSPVGASYNEQFF
TRBV19	TRBJ1-2	-	-	TGTGCCAGTAGTATAGATCTACAGGAAAACTATGGCTACACCTTC	CASSIDLQENYGYTF
TRBV4-1	TRBJ1-1	-	-	TGCGCCAGCGCGTCTGGTCCAGGAAACACTGAAGCTTTCTTT	CASASGPGNTEAFF
TRBV12-2	TRBJ1-1	-	-	TGTGCAAGTCGACATCCTAGGTCTGAAGCTTTCTTT	CASRHPRSEAFF
TRBV28	TRBJ1-5	-	TRBD1	TGTGCCAGCAGTCTGACAGGGATCCAGCCCCAGCATTTT	CASSLTGIQPQHF
TRBV5-1	TRBJ1-2	-	-	TGCGCCAGCAGCTTGTCGTCCGGGGTCTCCGGCTACACCTTC	CASSLSSGVSGYTF
TRBV4-1	TRBJ1-3	-	-	TGCGCCAGCAGCCAAAGCCTGGTCCAAGACTCTGGAAACACCATATATTTT	CASSQSLVQDSGNTIYF
TRBV2	TRBJ2-7	-	-	TGTGCCAGCATGACAGGTCCCGACGAGCAGTACTTC	CASMTGPDEQYF
TRBV7-9	TRBJ2-7	-	-	TGTGCCAGCAGCTTAGACAGGAGCTCCTACGAGCAGTACTTC	CASSLDRSSYEQYF
TRBV6-1	TRBJ1-5	-	-	TGTGCCAGCAGTGAAGCGGATTCAGGGCCAGGATACCAGCATTTT	CASSEADSGPGYQHF
TRBV5-5	TRBJ2-3	-	TRBD1	TGTGCCAGCAGCTTTTCGACAGGGAGCACAGATACGCAGTATTTT	CASSFSTGSTDTQYF
TRBV24-1	TRBJ2-1	-	-	TGTGCCACCAGTGTCCCGGGAGAGTCCTACAATGAGCAGTTCTTC	CATSVPGESYNEQFF